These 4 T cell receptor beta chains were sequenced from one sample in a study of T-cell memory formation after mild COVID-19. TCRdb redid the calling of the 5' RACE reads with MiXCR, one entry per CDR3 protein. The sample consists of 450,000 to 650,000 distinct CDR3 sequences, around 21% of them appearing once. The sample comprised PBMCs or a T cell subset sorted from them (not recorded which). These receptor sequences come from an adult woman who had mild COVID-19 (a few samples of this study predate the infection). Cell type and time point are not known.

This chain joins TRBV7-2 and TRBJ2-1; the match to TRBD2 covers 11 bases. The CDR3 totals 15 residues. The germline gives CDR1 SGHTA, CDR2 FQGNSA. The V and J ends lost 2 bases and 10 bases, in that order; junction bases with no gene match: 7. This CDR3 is CASSLILAGGKEQFF. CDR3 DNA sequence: TGTGCCAGCAGCTTAATCCTAGCGGGAGGTAAGGAGCAGTTCTTC.

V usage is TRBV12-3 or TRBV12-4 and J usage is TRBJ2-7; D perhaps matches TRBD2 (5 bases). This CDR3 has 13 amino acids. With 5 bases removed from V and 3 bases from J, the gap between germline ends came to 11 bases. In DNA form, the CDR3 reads TGTGCCAGCAGTCACGGGGTTGGCTACGAGCAGTACTTC. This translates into CASSHGVGYEQYF.

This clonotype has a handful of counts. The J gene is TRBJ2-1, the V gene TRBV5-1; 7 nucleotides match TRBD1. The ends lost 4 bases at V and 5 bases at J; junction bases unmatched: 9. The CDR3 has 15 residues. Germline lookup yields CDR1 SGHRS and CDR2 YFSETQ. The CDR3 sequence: CASSLRQGKDNEQFF. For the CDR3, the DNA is TGCGCCAGCAGCCTACGACAGGGTAAGGACAATGAGCAGTTCTTC.

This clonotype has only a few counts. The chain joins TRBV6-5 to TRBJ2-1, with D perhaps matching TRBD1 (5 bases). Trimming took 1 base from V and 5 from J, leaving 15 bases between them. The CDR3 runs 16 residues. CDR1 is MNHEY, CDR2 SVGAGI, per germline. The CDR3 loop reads CASSYLRQFGHNEQFF. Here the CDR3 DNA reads TGTGCCAGCAGTTACTTACGACAGTTTGGTCACAATGAGCAGTTCTTC.